A selection of T cell receptor beta chains follows, all from one sample in a study of T cells after yellow fever vaccination. TCRdb itself ran the 5' RACE reads through MiXCR, one entry per CDR3 protein. The data show 500,000 to 650,000 distinct CDR3 sequences, about 17% seen once. The specimen was PBMCs, collected more than 4 days after the first yellow fever vaccination. The source is a man between 18 and 29 years old who received the YFV17D yellow fever vaccine. Both conserved end residues are part of each CDR3. A D gene is named only where the DNA matches it firmly. Only part of the rows carry a size: once, few, many, or a class if the clone is expanded.

15	TRBV7-6	NA	NA	TRBJ1-4	TGTGCCAGCAGCTTAGAGGTGACCTTTAATGAAAAACTGTTTTTT	CASSLEVTFNEKLFF
20	TRBV4-3	TRBD1	few	TRBJ2-6	TGCGCCAGCAGCCAAGAGTATCCGGACAGGGGAGCCTCTGGGGCCAACGTCCTGACTTTC	CASSQEYPDRGASGANVLTF
16	TRBV24-1	TRBD1	NA	TRBJ2-2	TGTGCCACCAGTGGCCGGACAGGCCCGAACACCGGGGAGCTGTTTTTT	CATSGRTGPNTGELFF
14	TRBV7-2	TRBD1	NA	TRBJ1-1	TGTGCCAGCAGCGTCAACAGGGGAGGAGGTCACGCTTTCTTT	CASSVNRGGGHAFF
13	TRBV6-1	TRBD2	NA	TRBJ2-7	TGTGCCACCGGACTAGCGGGGGCCTACGAGCAGTACTTC	CATGLAGAYEQYF
15	TRBV4-3	NA	few	TRBJ1-2	TGCGCCAGCAGCCATGGGAGAGGGGCGGGCTATGGCTACACCTTC	CASSHGRGAGYGYTF
15	TRBV5-1	NA	many	TRBJ2-7	TGCGCCAGCAGCTTGGCACGGGTAGACGGAGCCGAGCAGTACTTC	CASSLARVDGAEQYF
15	TRBV4-1	TRBD1	few	TRBJ2-7	TGCGCCAGCAGCCAGCTCAGACAGGGCCCCTACGAGCAGTACTTC	CASSQLRQGPYEQYF
15	TRBV2	NA	NA	TRBJ1-2	TGTGCCAGCAGTGGATACCAGATCAACCTCTTTGGCTACACCTTC	CASSGYQINLFGYTF
13	TRBV5-1	NA	few	TRBJ1-2	TGCGCCAGCAAACTCGAGGGTAACTATGGCTACACCTTC	CASKLEGNYGYTF
14	TRBV7-9	NA	few	TRBJ2-7	TGTGCCAGCAGCTTATCGGCGGGGTTCTACGAGCAGTACTTC	CASSLSAGFYEQYF
16	TRBV27	NA	few	TRBJ1-6	TGTGCCAGCAAGAGGGCAGGGGACAACTATAATTCACCCCTCCACTTT	CASKRAGDNYNSPLHF
15	TRBV4-2	NA	NA	TRBJ1-6	TGTGCCAGCAGCCCGGCCCGGAACTATAATTCACCCCTCCACTTT	CASSPARNYNSPLHF
13	TRBV9	NA	few	TRBJ2-1	TGTGCCAGCAGCGTAGCAGGAAACAATGAGCAGTTCTTC	CASSVAGNNEQFF
16	TRBV9	TRBD2	few	TRBJ2-3	TGTGCCAGCAGCCACAGCGGGGGGGCCGGAGGAGATACGCAGTATTTT	CASSHSGGAGGDTQYF
13	TRBV29-1	NA	NA	TRBJ1-1	TGCAGCTCGGACCCGGTCAGGGTGTCTGAAGCTTTCTTT	CSSDPVRVSEAFF
15	TRBV6-1	NA	few	TRBJ1-2	TGTGCCAGCAGCGAGAAACAGAGCGCAGGGGACGGCTACACCTTC	CASSEKQSAGDGYTF
14	TRBV4-3	NA	few	TRBJ1-6	TGCGCCAGCAGCCAAGTACGGAATAATTCACCCCTCCACTTT	CASSQVRNNSPLHF
16	TRBV4-3	NA	NA	TRBJ2-7	TGCGCCAGCAGCCAAGATGCGTCTAGTCTACGATACGAGCAGTACTTC	CASSQDASSLRYEQYF
15	TRBV3-1	NA	few	TRBJ1-5	TGTGCCAGCAGCCAAGATTTGGTCAGGGGACCGCCCCAGCATTTT	CASSQDLVRGPPQHF
16	TRBV6-1	TRBD1	NA	TRBJ2-7	TGTGCCAGCAGCTCAAGACAGGGGTCGATCTCCTACGAGCAGTACTTC	CASSSRQGSISYEQYF
14	TRBV20-1	NA	NA	TRBJ2-5	TGCAGTGCTAGATTAGGGCAGGGTCAAGAGACCCAGTACTTC	CSARLGQGQETQYF
15	TRBV27	TRBD1	few	TRBJ2-3	TGTGCCAGCAGTATACAGGGGCTTCGCACAGATACGCAGTATTTT	CASSIQGLRTDTQYF
15	TRBV18	NA	NA	TRBJ1-5	TGTGCCAGCTCACTTACAGGGCTGAGCAATCAGCCCCAGCATTTT	CASSLTGLSNQPQHF